This T cell receptor (beta chain) comes out of a study of cytomegalovirus exposure and HLA in healthy donors. Study-level information: The same platform was used for the roughly 120 validation repertoires and the approximately 670 first-cohort repertoires, a later analysis reported.

CDR3 size: 15 residues. Germline assignment: CDR1 LNHDA and CDR2 SQIVND (reference sequence). With 5 bases clipped from V and 3 bases from J, the junction kept 7 bases outside the gene matches. Worth noting for this clone: Antigen unknown.

Repertoires were generated with immunoSEQ multiplex PCR, while TCRdb's copy carries only in-frame clones and drops some. This sample carries 150,000 to 200,000 clones, about 81% of them seen once, and the ten largest clones take around 1.2%. Overall study results and limits: TCR clusters originating in the first cohort tended to co-occur in the 100 to 150 validation repertoires, according to a later analysis.

The TCR was taken from a woman under 40 in good health and CMV-seronegative. The sequenced material came from PBMCs. The V call is TRBV19, the J call TRBJ1-5, with 7 bases aligning to TRBD1. The CDR3 nucleotides are TGTGCCAGTAGTCGGGACAGACTGTTCAATCAGCCCCAGCATTTT. Residues: CASSRDRLFNQPQHF.